This T cell receptor (beta chain) was sequenced in a study of cytomegalovirus exposure and HLA in healthy donors. V shed 5 bases and J shed 0 bases, with 19 bases lying between them. In germline, CDR1 is SGHTA, CDR2 FQGNSA. This CDR3 region has 17 residues. Donors consisted of healthy bone marrow donors. With 60 Vbeta and 13 Jbeta primers, the PCR was carried out. Assay used: immunoSEQ multiplex PCR; TCRdb lists only in-frame clones, some missing. The sample includes some 160,000 clones, over 75% seen only once; the top ten take approximately 2.2%. Sequencing used PBMCs. V is TRBV7-2 and J is TRBJ1-1; D remains ambiguous. The source of this sequence is a male donor in good health and CMV-seronegative. CDR3 sequence (DNA): TGTGCCAGCAGCCCATCCATGGCGGAATTTATGAACACTGAAGCTTTCTTT. This translates into CASSPSMAEFMNTEAFF.